This entry lists 27 T cell receptor beta chains sequenced from one sample in a study of blood T cell repertoires in COVID-19 (dated by TCRdb to about 2020). The library was built by means of the immunoSEQ multiplex PCR assay. TCRdb stores this immuneACCESS table with in-frame sequences only. Part of the clones is absent; in the studies checked, under half of the shortfall reflects unresolved V genes, and no reason is known for the rest. The sample table lists roughly 180,000 clones, approximately 85% of them with a count of one. Around 8% of the sample goes to the ten largest clones. Sequencing was carried out using peripheral blood. The receptors come from a woman aged 60 to 75 with acute or convalescent COVID-19.

The rearrangement joins TRBV10-3 to TRBJ2-3, with 7 nucleotides matching TRBD2. Trimming removed 3 bases from V and 0 bases from J; junction bases left unmatched: 6. The germline V gene has CDR1 ENHRY and CDR2 SYGVKD. This CDR3 region has 16 residues. CDR3 sequence reads: CAISDRASGSTDTQYF. CDR3 bases: TGTGCCATCAGTGACCGGGCTAGCGGTAGCACAGATACGCAGTATTTT.

The V call is TRBV5-4, the J call TRBJ2-1, with 7 bases fitting TRBD1. Unmatched junction bases numbered 3, after V lost 3 bases and J lost 0 bases. Germline assignment: CDR1 SGHNT and CDR2 YYREEE (reference sequence). There are 15 residues in the CDR3. The CDR3 loop reads CASSWYRGSYNEQFF. CDR3 nucleotide sequence: TGTGCCAGCAGCTGGTACAGGGGCTCCTACAATGAGCAGTTCTTC.

J is TRBJ1-2 and V is TRBV5-1; 9 bases fit TRBD1. This CDR3 has 16 amino acids. CDR1 and CDR2 from the germline V gene are SGHRS and YFSETQ. V lost 5 bases and J lost 4; bases outside the gene matches: 12. CDR3 loop: CASSEGTGSFSYGYTF. The CDR3 DNA follows: TGCGCCAGCAGTGAGGGGACAGGGTCATTCTCCTATGGCTACACCTTC.

The chain carries TRBV7-9 and TRBJ2-1; TRBD2 agrees at 9 bases. The junction had 16 bases not matched to a gene; V was cut back by 8 bases and J by 8 bases. CDR3 length equals 16 residues. The germline V gene has CDR1 SEHNR and CDR2 FQNEAQ (reference sequence). The CDR3: CASSQGSSGVPHEQFF. In DNA form, the CDR3 reads TGTGCCAGCTCCCAGGGGTCTAGCGGGGTGCCCCATGAGCAGTTCTTC. Combining the CDR3 with reference TRBV7-9 and TRBJ2-1 gives the whole variable domain DTGVSQNPRHKITKRGQNVTFRCDPISEHNRLYWYRQTLGQGPEFLTYFQNEAQLEKSRLLSDRFSAERPKGSFSTLEIQRTEQGDSAMYLCASSQGSSGVPHEQFFGPGTRLTVL.

This chain uses TRBV19 with TRBJ2-2; D gene unclear. V lost 1 base, J lost 5 bases, and 5 bases lay in between. Germline V lookup: CDR1 LNHDA, CDR2 SQIVND (reference sequence). The CDR3 is 13 amino acids. The CDR3 spells CASSIGATGELFF. As DNA, the CDR3 is TGTGCCAGTAGTATAGGGGCAACCGGGGAGCTGTTTTTT.

The rearrangement links TRBV7-9 to TRBJ2-2; D is unresolved. The CDR3 has 13 residues. The V end lost 4 bases, the J end lost 6 bases, and 9 bases lay between the germline ends. Germline V lookup: CDR1 SEHNR, CDR2 FQNEAQ (reference sequence). The CDR3 coding sequence is TGTGCCAGCAGCTCCACCCGGGCCGGGGAGCTGTTTTTT. It is translated as CASSSTRAGELFF.

Here the CDR3 reads CDKGVDDTIYF. The CDR3 coding sequence is TGTGACAAGGGGGTGGATGACACCATATATTTT. The chain couples TRBV6-6 to TRBJ1-3; tentatively, D is TRBD1 (6 bases). Germline V gene sequence: CDR1 MNHNY, CDR2 SVGAGI (reference sequence). This CDR3 region has 11 residues.

This chain connects TRBV9 to TRBJ2-1, with 9 bases fitting TRBD2. Germline-derived CDR1 and CDR2 are SGDLS and YYNGEE. CDR3 size: 15 residues. V was clipped by 2 bases and J by 8 bases; unmatched bases: 8. The CDR3: CASSVLAGIPHEQFF. The CDR3 DNA reads as TGTGCCAGCAGCGTCCTAGCGGGGATCCCCCATGAGCAGTTCTTC.

The V call is TRBV9, the J call TRBJ2-3; 7 bases are shared with TRBD2. The CDR3 length is 15 residues. V lost 5 bases, J lost 0 bases, and 6 bases stayed unmatched. Germline V gene sequence: CDR1 SGDLS, CDR2 YYNGEE. CDR3: CASSFTSVSTDTQYF. CDR3 sequence (DNA): TGTGCCAGCAGTTTTACTAGCGTTAGCACAGATACGCAGTATTTT.

This clone was seen more than once but under ten times. The chain carries TRBV6-6 and TRBJ2-2; 14 bases fit TRBD2. Germline lookup yields CDR1 MNHNY and CDR2 SVGAGI (reference sequence). V was clipped by 6 bases and J by 7 bases; unmatched bases: 4. The CDR3 contains 15 residues. As DNA, the CDR3 is TGTGCCAGCAGGGGGACTAGCGGGAGAATCGGGGAGCTGTTTTTT. Its protein is CASRGTSGRIGELFF.

This chain uses TRBV11-2 with TRBJ2-3; TRBD2 is a possible D gene (6 bases). V gave up 5 bases and J gave up 6 bases, with 21 bases separating them. Germline CDR1 is SGHAT and CDR2 is FQNNGV. This CDR3 region has 16 residues. Written as DNA, the CDR3 is TGTGCCAGCAGCCTGAGAGGGGCGGGATTTGGGGATACGCAGTATTTT. It specifies CASSLRGAGFGDTQYF. Filled out from reference TRBV11-2 and TRBJ2-3, the complete variable domain reads EAGVAQSPRYKIIEKRQSVAFWCNPISGHATLYWYQQILGQGPKLLIQFQNNGVVDDSQLPKDRFSAERLKGVDSTLKIQPAKLEDSAVYLCASSLRGAGFGDTQYFGPGTRLTVL.

The rearrangement links TRBV30 to TRBJ1-1, with 10 bases aligning to TRBD1. The length of the CDR3 is 13 residues. Germline V gives CDR1 GTSNPN, CDR2 SVGIG (reference sequence). V trimming: 4 bases; J trimming: 6 bases; junction bases outside the gene matches: 5. CDR3 sequence: CAWNTGTGAEAFF. DNA for the CDR3: TGTGCCTGGAATACCGGGACAGGGGCTGAAGCTTTCTTT.

This clone was detected once. The chain couples TRBV6-5 to TRBJ1-1; possible D gene TRBD1, 6 bases. Trimming left V 5 bases short and J 5 bases short, with 15 bases between. Germline CDR1 is MNHEY and CDR2 is SVGAGI. The length of the CDR3 is 14 residues. This CDR3 is CASSPTGWETEAFF. Here the CDR3 DNA reads TGTGCCAGCAGTCCGACAGGATGGGAGACTGAAGCTTTCTTT.

The chain has TRBV12-3 or TRBV12-4 and TRBJ1-5, with D unclear. The CDR3 loop spans 13 amino acids. V lost 3 bases to trimming and J lost 0 bases, with 3 bases between them. DNA of the CDR3: TGTGCCAGCAGTTTCGGTAGCAATCAGCCCCAGCATTTT. Residues: CASSFGSNQPQHF.

This clone was observed a single time. The chain employs TRBV19 and TRBJ1-3, with 8 positions matching TRBD1. The length of the CDR3 is 14 residues. V lost 7 bases to trimming and J lost 2 bases; unmatched junction nucleotides: 4. Germline values: CDR1 LNHDA, CDR2 SQIVND (reference sequence). CDR3 in DNA: TGTGCCAGTAAAGAGGACAGGGCTGGAAACACCATATATTTT. As protein: CASKEDRAGNTIYF.

V and J are TRBV5-6 and TRBJ1-4; unclear D gene. Germline V gene lookup returns CDR1 SGHDT and CDR2 YYEEEE. This CDR3 has 13 residues. V dropped 6 bases and J dropped 0 bases, with 6 bases sitting between them. The DNA for the CDR3 is TGTGCCAGCACAGTTGCAACTAATGAAAAACTGTTTTTT. This translates into CASTVATNEKLFF.

The V and J genes are TRBV6-6 and TRBJ1-2, with unresolved D. The germline gives CDR1 MNHNY, CDR2 SVGAGI (reference sequence). The CDR3 is 14 amino acids. The V end lost 0 bases, the J end lost 0 bases, and 5 bases lay between the germline ends. In DNA form, the CDR3 reads TGTGCCAGCAGTTACTCCGCGGCTAACTATGGCTACACCTTC. This gives the protein CASSYSAANYGYTF.

The rearrangement uses TRBV18 and TRBJ2-2; unclear D gene. CDR1 KGHSH and CDR2 LQKENI come from the germline V gene. The CDR3 is 12 residues long. The ends were cut back, 2 bases at V and 6 bases at J, with 4 bases in the middle. CDR3 protein: CASSPIAGELFF. For the CDR3, the DNA is TGTGCCAGCTCACCAATCGCCGGGGAGCTGTTTTTT.

This clone appeared a single time. The chain carries TRBV14 and TRBJ2-1; 7 positions agree with TRBD1. V was pared by 4 bases and J by 1 base, with 10 bases of the junction left unmatched. The CDR3 runs to 17 residues. Germline-derived CDR1 and CDR2 are SGHDN and FVKESK. DNA of the CDR3: TGTGCCAGCAGCCCCTGGACAGGAACTAATTCCTACAATGAGCAGTTCTTC. Translated: CASSPWTGTNSYNEQFF.

The rearrangement links TRBV19 to TRBJ2-3; 12 positions match TRBD2. The V and J ends lost 5 bases and 0 bases, in that order; junction bases with no gene match: 3. The CDR3 totals 16 residues. Germline V gene lookup returns CDR1 LNHDA and CDR2 SQIVND (reference sequence). CDR3 sequence: CASSSGLAGSTDTQYF. CDR3 nucleotides: TGTGCCAGTAGTTCAGGACTAGCGGGAAGCACAGATACGCAGTATTTT.

The gene calls are TRBV6-5 and TRBJ1-2, with a possible D match to TRBD1 (6 bases). In germline, CDR1 is MNHEY, CDR2 SVGAGI. Between the trimmed V and J ends, which lost 2 bases and 6 bases, there was a span of 7 bases. The CDR3 contains 12 residues. The CDR3 reads CASSYQGNGYTF. In DNA form, the CDR3 reads TGTGCCAGCAGTTACCAGGGGAATGGCTACACCTTC.

Of note for this clone: In the same sample, other DNA sequences code for this CDR3. J is TRBJ1-1 and V is TRBV5-1; D may be TRBD1 (6 bases). CDR1 and CDR2 (germline): SGHRS, YFSETQ. Trimming left V 4 bases short and J 10 bases short, with 11 bases between. CDR3 length equals 11 residues. CDR3 nucleotides: TGCGCCAGCAGCCCCGGGGGGCGAGCTTTCTTT. Amino acids: CASSPGGRAFF. Complete variable domain (other parts from reference TRBV5-1 and TRBJ1-1): KAGVTQTPRYLIKTRGQQVTLSCSPISGHRSVSWYQQTPGQGLQFLFEYFSETQRNKGNFPGRFSGRQFSNSRSEMNVSTLELGDSALYLCASSPGGRAFFGQGTRLTVV.

The chain links TRBV6-5 to TRBJ2-7; D may be TRBD1 (6 bases). This CDR3 contains 13 residues. CDR1 and CDR2 from the germline V gene are MNHEY and SVGAGI. Between the trimmed V and J ends, which lost 8 bases and 0 bases, there was a span of 11 bases. In nucleotides, the CDR3 is TGTGCCAGCCAAAGGGGGAGCTCCTACGAGCAGTACGTC. This translates into CASQRGSSYEQYV.

The chain uses TRBV5-6 and TRBJ2-1; TRBD2 aligns across 11 bases. CDR1 SGHDT and CDR2 YYEEEE come from the germline V gene. J was trimmed by 5 bases and V by 2 bases; bases with no gene match: 6. The CDR3 runs 16 residues. CDR3 sequence reads: CASSFSGRANNNEQFF. The DNA for the CDR3 is TGTGCCAGCAGCTTTAGCGGGAGGGCCAATAACAATGAGCAGTTCTTC.

CDR3 DNA: TGTGCCAGCAGCCAATATCCTACCGGGACAGGGGCTTCCTCTGGGGCCAACGTCCTGACTTTC. It translates to CASSQYPTGTGASSGANVLTF. The chain is built from TRBV3-1 (or the pseudogene TRBV3-2) and TRBJ2-6, with 10 bases lining up with TRBD1. Germline CDR1 is LGHDT and CDR2 is YNNKEL (reference sequence). There are 21 residues in the CDR3. V lost 2 bases and J lost 0; bases outside the gene matches: 13.

This chain uses TRBV18 with TRBJ2-7; no firm D call. This CDR3 region has 16 residues. The V gene's germline CDR1 is KGHSH and CDR2 LQKENI. V lost 2 bases and J 0 bases, leaving 14 bases between the germline ends. The CDR3 is CASSPEALQSSYEQYF. Here the CDR3 DNA reads TGTGCCAGCTCACCAGAAGCCTTACAGAGCTCCTACGAGCAGTACTTC.

The CDR3 loop reads CSPRGRRNQPQHF. CDR3 nucleotide sequence: TGCAGCCCGCGGGGGCGGAGGAATCAGCCCCAGCATTTT. The chain has TRBV29-1 and TRBJ1-5; a possible D gene is TRBD1 (6 bases). V lost 8 bases and J 4 bases, leaving 15 bases between the germline ends. CDR1 SQVTM and CDR2 ANQGSEA come from the germline V gene. This CDR3 comprises 13 residues.